This T cell receptor (beta chain) was captured by sequencing in a study of blood T cell repertoires in COVID-19. The assay was immunoSEQ multiplex PCR, and TCRdb's table has in-frame clones only and misses some. This table holds roughly 69,000 clones, 78% found once. The CDR3 covers 15 residues. The V and J ends lost 10 bases and 7 bases respectively, with 25 bases between them. Germline CDR1 LNHDA, CDR2 SQIVND (reference sequence). This sequence joins TRBV19 and TRBJ1-1; unclear D gene. Sequenced material: peripheral blood. This TCR derives from a man between 60 and 75 years old with COVID-19, enrolled during active disease. The CDR3 sequence is CATQYSTSRPNEAFF. As DNA, the CDR3 is TGTGCCACCCAGTATTCGACTAGCAGACCCAATGAAGCTTTCTTT. Full variable domain (remainder filled in from reference TRBV19 and TRBJ1-1): DGGITQSPKYLFRKEGQNVTLSCEQNLNHDAMYWYRQDPGQGLRLIYYSQIVNDFQKGDIAEGYSVSREKKESFPLTVTSAQKNPTAFYLCATQYSTSRPNEAFFGQGTRLTVV.